Detailed here is one TCR beta chain. V lost 4 bases and J lost 6; bases outside the gene matches: 16. The germline CDR1 and CDR2 sequences are SQVTM and ANQGSEA. CDR3 length: 16 amino acids. The entry originates in a study of blood T cell repertoires in COVID-19. Symptom resolution, clearance, or two negative PCRs marked donors in Cohort 3 as recovered. Original handling: It was from reference gene primer amplification that nucleated cell counts were estimated. Data came from immunoSEQ multiplex PCR; TCRdb stores just in-frame clones and leaves some out. V and J calls and clone size come straight from that table; D and trimming were deduced from the DNA. This sample carries about 300,000 clones, 75% to 90% of them seen once, and the ten largest clones take roughly 2%.

The V gene is TRBV29-1, the J gene TRBJ1-1; 8 nucleotides line up with TRBD1. Source material: PBMCs or T cells enriched from blood (not recorded which). This clonotype originated in a man aged 25-40 years who had recovered from COVID-19. CDR3 residues: CSVGGISGGAGPEAFF. The CDR3 region has the DNA TGCAGCGTTGGGGGGATTTCAGGGGGCGCGGGCCCTGAAGCTTTCTTT.